The 32 T cell receptor beta chains listed next were all sequenced from one sample in a study of blood T cell repertoires in COVID-19. Data came from immunoSEQ multiplex PCR; TCRdb stores just in-frame clones and leaves some out. The sample lists roughly 68,000 clones, 76% seen once, with 15% in the top ten. Sequencing was performed on peripheral blood. The receptors come from a man in his sixties with COVID-19, enrolled during active disease.

This clone has a handful of counts. This chain connects TRBV5-4 to TRBJ2-5, with a possible D match to TRBD1 (6 bases). V lost 5 bases and J 4 bases, leaving 15 bases between the germline ends. The germline V gene has CDR1 SGHNT and CDR2 YYREEE (reference sequence). CDR3 length: 14 residues. The chain's CDR3 is CASSPSGVPETQYF. The CDR3 region has the DNA TGTGCCAGCAGTCCTTCAGGGGTGCCAGAGACCCAGTACTTC.

V usage is TRBV9 and J usage is TRBJ2-7, with no clear D. The CDR3 runs to 14 residues. V was trimmed by 0 bases and J by 3 bases, leaving 10 bases between them. Germline V lookup: CDR1 SGDLS, CDR2 YYNGEE. CDR3 coding DNA: TGTGCCAGCAGCGTAGATTCCTCTCTCTACGAGCAGTACTTC. It yields the protein CASSVDSSLYEQYF.

This clone showed up just a few times. This sample includes further DNA sequences coding for the same CDR3. The chain uses TRBV29-1 and TRBJ1-1; 10 bases fit TRBD1. The germline CDR1 and CDR2 sequences are SQVTM and ANQGSEA. V lost 6 bases and J lost 3; bases outside the gene matches: 4. The CDR3 covers 13 residues. The CDR3 reads CSVPGQGYTEAFF. CDR3 in DNA: TGCAGCGTCCCGGGACAGGGGTACACTGAAGCTTTCTTT.

The chain is built from TRBV7-9 and TRBJ2-7; 7 positions match TRBD1. CDR1 is SEHNR and CDR2 is FQNEAQ in the germline V gene (reference sequence). The CDR3 extends over 17 amino acids. The V and J ends lost 3 bases and 7 bases, in that order; junction bases with no gene match: 18. Written as DNA, the CDR3 is TGTGCCAGCAGCTTGGATAGCAGGACAGGCAATTTTGAGGAGCAGTACTTC. Translation: CASSLDSRTGNFEEQYF.

This clone was seen only a few times. This chain uses TRBV6-1 with TRBJ2-7; 10 bases are a match to TRBD1. Germline loops: CDR1 MNHNS, CDR2 SASEGT. The J segment lost 6 bases and the V segment lost 3 bases, leaving 5 bases of the junction unmatched. The CDR3 spans 14 residues. The CDR3 region is CASSDRDRGAEQYF. DNA for the CDR3: TGTGCCAGCAGTGACAGGGACAGGGGAGCCGAGCAGTACTTC.

The J gene is TRBJ2-1, the V gene TRBV19, with a tentative D call TRBD2 (5 bases). Germline V CDR1 and CDR2: LNHDA, SQIVND (reference sequence). This CDR3 comprises 14 residues. V was shortened by 3 bases and J by 0 bases, with 6 bases between the two germline ends. DNA of the CDR3: TGTGCCAGTAGTATCGGGGTCTCCTACAATGAGCAGTTCTTC. Translated: CASSIGVSYNEQFF.

The chain uses TRBV19 and TRBJ1-1; TRBD1 is a possible D gene (5 bases). The germline gives CDR1 LNHDA, CDR2 SQIVND (reference sequence). V was pared by 7 bases and J by 0 bases, with 9 bases between. The CDR3 length is 13 residues. CDR3 region: CASKRGMNTEAFF. The CDR3 DNA sequence: TGTGCCAGTAAAAGGGGCATGAACACTGAAGCTTTCTTT.

The V and J genes are TRBV30 and TRBJ1-1; TRBD1 matches at 9 bases. V shed 0 bases and J 10 bases; nucleotides not matched to a gene: 12. CDR1 and CDR2 from the germline V gene are GTSNPN and SVGIG (reference sequence). The CDR3 length is 15 residues. CDR3 residues: CAWSVPGRQGGVAFF. The CDR3, as DNA: TGTGCCTGGAGTGTACCAGGCAGACAGGGGGGTGTAGCTTTCTTT. The full variable domain, rest sourced from reference TRBV30 and TRBJ1-1, is SQTIHQWPATLVQPVGSPLSLECTVEGTSNPNLYWYRQAAGRGLQLLFYSVGIGQISSEVPQNLSASRPQDRQFILSSKKLLLSDSGFYLCAWSVPGRQGGVAFFGQGTRLTVV.

V and J are TRBV4-1 and TRBJ2-3, with D possibly being TRBD2 (5 bases). Trimming stripped 0 bases from V and 5 bases from J, with 9 bases between. The CDR3 is 14 amino acids. Germline V lookup: CDR1 MGHRA, CDR2 YSYEKL. CDR3 residues: CASSQDAGGDTQYF. In nucleotides, the CDR3 is TGCGCCAGCAGCCAAGATGCGGGTGGAGATACGCAGTATTTT.

The CDR3 protein is CASTGDNEQFF. As DNA, the CDR3 is TGTGCCAGCACGGGGGACAATGAGCAGTTCTTC. This chain connects TRBV6-5 to TRBJ2-1; D might be TRBD2 (6 bases). Germline CDR1 MNHEY, CDR2 SVGAGI. The CDR3 totals 11 residues. The V and J ends lost 7 bases and 5 bases respectively, with 6 bases between them.

The chain has TRBV5-1 and TRBJ2-1; 12 bases are a match to TRBD2. The CDR3 has 16 residues. Germline V gives CDR1 SGHRS, CDR2 YFSETQ. J lost 4 bases, V lost 0 bases, and 2 bases had no gene match. The CDR3 is CASSLGGTSGYNEQFF. The CDR3 DNA reads TGCGCCAGCAGCTTGGGGGGGACTAGCGGGTACAATGAGCAGTTCTTC.

This sequence joins TRBV11-3 and TRBJ2-3; 7 positions agree with TRBD2. Trimming cost V 0 bases and J 5 bases; bases outside gene matches: 8. This CDR3 spans 16 amino acids. Looked up from germline, CDR1 is SGHNT and CDR2 is YENEEA. The CDR3 is CASSLEGGRLVDTQYF. The CDR3 nucleotides are TGTGCCAGCAGCTTAGAAGGCGGGAGATTGGTAGATACGCAGTATTTT.

The chain employs TRBV7-9 and TRBJ2-3; 9 nucleotides match TRBD1. The ends lost 6 bases at V and 2 bases at J; junction bases unmatched: 3. Germline V gene lookup returns CDR1 SEHNR and CDR2 FQNEAQ (reference sequence). CDR3 length equals 14 residues. CDR3 in amino acids: CASRRTGDTDTQYF. The CDR3 DNA reads TGTGCCAGCAGACGGACAGGGGACACAGATACGCAGTATTTT.

The table lists this clone with a few counts. The chain is built from TRBV28 and TRBJ1-3; D might be TRBD1 (5 bases). The CDR3 contains 17 residues. Trimming cost V 4 bases and J 2 bases, with 18 bases left between them. Germline V gene lookup returns CDR1 MDHEN and CDR2 SYDVKM. The CDR3, as DNA: TGTGCCAGCAGTTCAGCGGGATTCCAGGACACTGGAAACACCATATATTTT. Protein sequence: CASSSAGFQDTGNTIYF. The whole variable domain, filled in from reference TRBV28 and TRBJ1-3, reads DVKVTQSSRYLVKRTGEKVFLECVQDMDHENMFWYRQDPGLGLRLIYFSYDVKMKEKGDIPEGYSVSREKKERFSLILESASTNQTSMYLCASSSAGFQDTGNTIYFGEGSWLTVV.

The chain employs TRBV28 and TRBJ2-7; 9 bases match TRBD1. Losses at the gene ends were 6 bases for V and 4 bases for J; bases not matched to a gene: 4. This CDR3 contains 13 residues. From germline, CDR1 is MDHEN and CDR2 SYDVKM. The CDR3 sequence: CASSTTGGYEQYF. The DNA for the CDR3 is TGTGCCAGCAGCACGACAGGGGGGTACGAGCAGTACTTC.

In this sample, this clone turned up many times. The chain combines TRBV4-1 with TRBJ2-7, with D perhaps TRBD1 (6 bases). There are 16 residues in the CDR3. Germline V gene sequence: CDR1 MGHRA, CDR2 YSYEKL. The germline V and J ends were trimmed by 2 bases and 7 bases, with 21 bases remaining between them. CDR3 loop: CASSQLTGLFSGEQYF. For the CDR3, the DNA is TGCGCCAGCAGCCAACTGACAGGCTTGTTTTCGGGTGAGCAGTACTTC.

The J gene is TRBJ2-1, the V gene TRBV5-1, with D maybe TRBD2 (5 bases). Germline assignment: CDR1 SGHRS and CDR2 YFSETQ. V dropped 4 bases and J dropped 2 bases, with 10 bases sitting between them. This CDR3 spans 14 amino acids. CDR3 nucleotides: TGCGCCAGCAGCGCGGACTCGGCCTACAATGAGCAGTTCTTC. This translates into CASSADSAYNEQFF.

This chain uses TRBV2 with TRBJ1-2; TRBD1 aligns across 7 bases. The CDR3 is made up of 13 amino acids. V lost 8 bases to trimming and J lost 6 bases; unmatched junction nucleotides: 9. CDR1 is SNHLY, CDR2 FYNNEI, per germline. In DNA, the CDR3 is TGTGCCAGCTCTAAGGGGGCGACGGATGGCTACACCTTC. This codes for CASSKGATDGYTF.

As for this clone: This sample includes further DNA sequences coding for the same CDR3. The V call is TRBV6-5, the J call TRBJ2-1; D is undetermined. Germline V lookup: CDR1 MNHEY, CDR2 SVGAGI. Trimming pared 3 bases from V and 7 bases from J, leaving 13 bases between. The CDR3 consists of 14 residues. The CDR3 DNA reads TGTGCCAGCAGTTATCACTCATCGGGTAATGAGCAGTTCTTC. Protein: CASSYHSSGNEQFF.

This chain uses TRBV19 with TRBJ1-6, with D possibly TRBD1 on 5 matching bases. V was shortened by 1 base and J by 7 bases, with 11 bases between the two germline ends. Germline V gives CDR1 LNHDA, CDR2 SQIVND (reference sequence). The CDR3 is 15 residues long. In nucleotides, the CDR3 is TGTGCCAGTAGTATAGGGGGCCCACTGAATTCACCCCTCCACTTT. Translating it yields CASSIGGPLNSPLHF.

This chain uses TRBV28 with TRBJ2-7, with 9 bases identical to TRBD2. CDR3 size: 15 residues. In germline, CDR1 is MDHEN, CDR2 SYDVKM. J gave up 4 bases and V 3 bases, and 7 bases lay outside the gene matches. The CDR3 sequence is CASSFVGTSRYEQYF. CDR3 bases: TGTGCCAGCAGTTTCGTTGGGACTAGCAGGTACGAGCAGTACTTC.

The CDR3 loop is CASSPAGLKETQYF. Here the CDR3 DNA reads TGTGCCAGCAGCCCCGCGGGGCTCAAAGAGACCCAGTACTTC. The J gene is TRBJ2-5, the V gene TRBV3-1 (or the pseudogene TRBV3-2), with D possibly matching TRBD2 (6 bases). CDR1 is LGHDT, CDR2 YNNKEL, per germline (reference sequence). V gave up 4 bases and J gave up 3 bases, with 12 bases separating them. CDR3 length: 14 residues.

This clone was seen more than once but under ten times. This sequence joins TRBV3-1 (or the pseudogene TRBV3-2) and TRBJ2-1, with a possible D match to TRBD1 (7 bases). Between the trimmed V and J ends, which lost 3 bases and 0 bases, there was a span of 15 bases. The CDR3 totals 17 residues. Germline assignment: CDR1 LGHDT and CDR2 YNNKEL (reference sequence). DNA for the CDR3: TGTGCCAGCAGCCATAGCGGAGGGGGCACCTCCTACAATGAGCAGTTCTTC. Translation gives CASSHSGGGTSYNEQFF.

On this clone: Other DNA sequences in the sample encode the same CDR3. This rearrangement joins TRBV3-1 (or the pseudogene TRBV3-2) to TRBJ2-2; possibly TRBD1 for D (5 bases). The V end lost 4 bases, the J end lost 5 bases, and 8 bases lay between the germline ends. Germline V gives CDR1 LGHDT, CDR2 YNNKEL (reference sequence). The CDR3 extends over 13 amino acids. CDR3: CASSRQGTGELFF. The DNA of the CDR3 is TGTGCCAGCAGCCGGCAGGGTACCGGGGAGCTGTTTTTT.

The V call is TRBV11-3, the J call TRBJ2-7; 8 bases are shared with TRBD1. The V gene end was trimmed by 5 bases and the J gene end by 9 bases; junction bases not matched to a gene: 6. Germline-derived CDR1 and CDR2 are SGHNT and YENEEA. The CDR3 has 12 amino acids. CDR3 bases: TGTGCCAGCAGCATCGGGACAGGCCTGCAGTACTTC. The encoded protein is CASSIGTGLQYF.

This sequence joins TRBV28 and TRBJ1-6, with D possibly TRBD1 on 5 matching bases. The V end was cut by 3 bases, the J end by 0 bases, with 9 bases between. Per germline, CDR1 MDHEN and CDR2 SYDVKM. This CDR3 comprises 16 residues. The CDR3 DNA reads as TGTGCCAGCAGTTTCATAGGGGTCTCCTATAATTCACCCCTCCACTTT. Its translation is CASSFIGVSYNSPLHF. Full variable domain (missing parts from reference TRBV28 and TRBJ1-6): DVKVTQSSRYLVKRTGEKVFLECVQDMDHENMFWYRQDPGLGLRLIYFSYDVKMKEKGDIPEGYSVSREKKERFSLILESASTNQTSMYLCASSFIGVSYNSPLHFGNGTRLTVT.

The chain combines TRBV14 with TRBJ2-1; 7 bases fit TRBD2. J gave up 9 bases and V 4 bases, and 9 bases lay outside the gene matches. CDR3 size: 14 residues. Germline-derived CDR1 and CDR2 are SGHDN and FVKESK. This CDR3 is CASSPWERGAEQFF. DNA of the CDR3: TGTGCCAGCAGCCCCTGGGAGCGGGGTGCTGAGCAGTTCTTC.

The V gene is TRBV5-1, the J gene TRBJ2-3, with 14 positions matching TRBD2. The CDR3 consists of 16 residues. V gave up 4 bases and J gave up 3 bases; unmatched junction bases: 4. Germline V gene data show CDR1 as SGHRS and CDR2 as YFSETQ. CDR3 in amino acids: CASSQGLAGETDTQYF. Here the CDR3 DNA reads TGCGCCAGCAGCCAGGGACTAGCGGGAGAAACAGATACGCAGTATTTT.

This clone was picked up a small number of times. The J gene is TRBJ2-7, the V gene TRBV10-3, with 10 bases identical to TRBD2. The CDR3 runs 15 residues. Trimming took 0 bases from V and 2 from J; bases not matched to a gene: 1. CDR1 and CDR2 from the germline V gene are ENHRY and SYGVKD. DNA for the CDR3: TGTGCCATCAGTGAGTCAGCGGGAGGGCCCTACGAGCAGTACTTC. Protein: CAISESAGGPYEQYF.

V and J are TRBV5-1 and TRBJ2-3; 8 positions agree with TRBD2. Germline CDR1 SGHRS, CDR2 YFSETQ. Germline trimming cut 4 bases from V and 1 base from J; bases unmatched to any gene: 11. The CDR3 sequence is 17 residues long. The CDR3 region is CASSDGIRAGGTDTQYF. As DNA, the CDR3 is TGCGCCAGCAGCGACGGGATCCGAGCGGGAGGCACAGATACGCAGTATTTT.

Regarding this clone: The same CDR3 can be traced to other DNA sequences in this sample. The chain joins TRBV9 to TRBJ1-1, with D hard to call. In germline, CDR1 is SGDLS, CDR2 YYNGEE. CDR3 length: 13 residues. Trimming stripped 2 bases from V and 1 base from J, with 6 bases between. This CDR3 is CASSVARNTEAFF. DNA of the CDR3: TGTGCCAGCAGCGTTGCGAGGAACACTGAAGCTTTCTTT.

This chain connects TRBV29-1 to TRBJ2-3; 10 bases align to TRBD2. Germline values: CDR1 SQVTM, CDR2 ANQGSEA. This CDR3 contains 15 residues. The CDR3 sequence is CSHEGAGGNTDTQYF. In DNA, the CDR3 is TGCAGTCACGAGGGAGCGGGAGGGAACACAGATACGCAGTATTTT.